These 26 T cell receptor beta chains were sequenced from one sample in a study of shared clonotypes between healthy human individuals. Sequencing was performed with immunoSEQ multiplex PCR; in TCRdb, only in-frame clones are kept and a portion is missing. The sample yields around 600,000 clones, about 95% seen once. The naive CD8 fraction comprised CD45RO-negative cells positively selected for CCR7 and excluded terminally differentiated effector memory CD45RA+ cells. Sequenced material: naive CD8+ T cells sorted from blood. Source of these receptors: a woman aged 25 to 45 in good health.

The CDR3 region is CASSQSKADTLYEQYF. CDR3 DNA sequence: TGCGCCAGCAGTCAATCGAAGGCAGACACCTTGTACGAGCAGTACTTC. The chain joins TRBV23-1 to TRBJ2-7, with D uncertain. TRBV23-1 belongs to the ORF category, with a function that is uncertain. The CDR3 runs 16 residues. Trimming stripped 0 bases from V and 4 bases from J, with 16 bases between.

The chain employs TRBV5-1 and TRBJ2-5, with TRBD1 as a possible D gene (6 bases). Germline-derived CDR1 and CDR2 are SGHRS and YFSETQ. V lost 4 bases to trimming and J lost 1 base, with 14 bases between them. CDR3 length: 15 residues. The CDR3 loop reads CASSPGEGGQETQYF. CDR3 DNA: TGCGCCAGCAGCCCCGGTGAAGGGGGCCAAGAGACCCAGTACTTC. Full variable domain (outside the CDR3, taken from reference TRBV5-1 and TRBJ2-5): KAGVTQTPRYLIKTRGQQVTLSCSPISGHRSVSWYQQTPGQGLQFLFEYFSETQRNKGNFPGRFSGRQFSNSRSEMNVSTLELGDSALYLCASSPGEGGQETQYFGPGTRLLVL.

The chain recombines TRBV2 with TRBJ2-7, with D perhaps given as TRBD1 or TRBD2 (5 bases each). The CDR3 runs 14 residues. Trimming shortened V by 8 bases and J by 3 bases, and 17 bases separated the two germline ends. Germline loops: CDR1 SNHLY, CDR2 FYNNEI. The CDR3 DNA reads as TGTGCCAGCGGGGAACCGGGACCTTTCTACGAGCAGTACTTC. Translating it yields CASGEPGPFYEQYF.

The chain employs TRBV7-9 and TRBJ1-2; no clear D gene. The CDR3 length is 13 residues. CDR1 SEHNR and CDR2 FQNEAQ come from the germline V gene (reference sequence). V was pared by 8 bases and J by 2 bases, with 12 bases between. The CDR3 DNA reads TGTGCCAGCGGGAGTCCGGAGAACTATGGCTACACCTTC. Translating it yields CASGSPENYGYTF.

V usage is TRBV27 and J usage is TRBJ2-7, with 10 bases aligning to TRBD2. CDR3 length equals 15 residues. The ends lost 7 bases at V and 5 bases at J; junction bases unmatched: 11. In germline, CDR1 is MNHEY, CDR2 SMNVEV (reference sequence). CDR3 sequence (DNA): TGTGCCAGCATGCAGCTAGCGGGAGTTGGGGACGAGCAGTACTTC. Its translation is CASMQLAGVGDEQYF.

A single count supports this clone. This chain links TRBV6-6 with TRBJ2-7, with D possibly being TRBD1 (6 bases). CDR1 MNHNY and CDR2 SVGAGI come from the germline V gene (reference sequence). CDR3 length equals 15 residues. V was clipped by 6 bases and J by 6 bases, with 21 bases between them. CDR3 loop: CASRPPLRVRGEQYF. As DNA, the CDR3 is TGTGCCAGCAGACCACCCCTAAGAGTCAGGGGCGAGCAGTACTTC.

The sample holds one count of this clone. The chain uses TRBV13 and TRBJ2-3; 13 positions agree with TRBD2. This CDR3 has 16 amino acids. V was clipped by 5 bases and J by 2 bases; unmatched bases: 4. Germline CDR1 and CDR2: PRHDT and FYEKMQ (reference sequence). The CDR3 bases are TGTGCCAGCAGCGGGACTAGCGGGACTGCCACAGATACGCAGTATTTT. It translates to CASSGTSGTATDTQYF. Full variable domain (remainder filled in from reference TRBV13 and TRBJ2-3): AAGVIQSPRHLIKEKRETATLKCYPIPRHDTVYWYQQGPGQDPQFLISFYEKMQSDKGSIPDRFSAQQFSDYHSELNMSSLELGDSALYFCASSGTSGTATDTQYFGPGTRLTVL.

The CDR3 DNA reads as TGCGCCAGCAGTGAGTCAAGACAGGGACTGGGTGAAGCTTTCTTT. Its translation is CASSESRQGLGEAFF. The chain employs TRBV10-1 and TRBJ1-1; 7 nucleotides match TRBD1. The V gene end was trimmed by 0 bases and the J gene end by 7 bases; junction bases not matched to a gene: 8. Germline V CDR1 and CDR2: WNHNN, SYGVQD (reference sequence). The CDR3 contains 15 residues.

This chain uses TRBV27 with TRBJ2-2, with 12 bases fitting TRBD2. Germline loops: CDR1 MNHEY, CDR2 SMNVEV (reference sequence). Trimming at V came to 5 bases and at J to 3 bases, leaving 7 bases not matched to a gene. There are 17 residues in the CDR3. CDR3 amino acids: CASSPGLAGIHTGELFF. In DNA, the CDR3 is TGTGCCAGCAGTCCTGGACTAGCGGGAATTCACACCGGGGAGCTGTTTTTT.

This sequence joins TRBV2 and TRBJ2-7; D uncertain. CDR3 size: 14 residues. Trimming removed 7 bases at V and 4 bases at J, with 17 bases between. The V gene's germline CDR1 is SNHLY and CDR2 FYNNEI. DNA of the CDR3: TGTGCCAGCACACCCGACGGTCCCCTTTACGAGCAGTACTTC. It yields the protein CASTPDGPLYEQYF. The full variable domain, rest sourced from reference TRBV2 and TRBJ2-7, is EPEVTQTPSHQVTQMGQEVILRCVPISNHLYFYWYRQILGQKVEFLVSFYNNEISEKSEIFDDQFSVERPDGSNFTLKIRSTKLEDSAMYFCASTPDGPLYEQYFGPGTRLTVT.

CDR3 loop: CASSVVSGGTEAFF. CDR3 nucleotide sequence: TGTGCCAGCAGCGTAGTTTCGGGAGGGACTGAAGCTTTCTTT. The chain is built from TRBV9 and TRBJ1-1; no definite D call. The V gene's germline CDR1 is SGDLS and CDR2 YYNGEE. V was shortened by 0 bases and J by 5 bases, with 11 bases between the two germline ends. The CDR3 covers 14 residues.

To note about this clone: The same CDR3 arises from other DNA sequences in this sample as well. V gene TRBV2 combines with J gene TRBJ1-5; a possible D gene is TRBD1 (6 bases). This CDR3 contains 14 residues. Trimming pared 1 base from V and 2 bases from J, leaving 6 bases between. Germline-derived CDR1 and CDR2 are SNHLY and FYNNEI. The CDR3, as DNA: TGTGCCAGCAGTGAAGGACAGGGCAATCAGCCCCAGCATTTT. This translates into CASSEGQGNQPQHF.

This sequence joins TRBV7-6 and TRBJ2-2; unclear D gene. This CDR3 comprises 15 residues. CDR1 SGHVS and CDR2 FNYEAQ come from the germline V gene. The V gene lost 8 bases and the J gene lost 0 bases, with 13 bases spanning the gap. Written as DNA, the CDR3 is TGTGCCAGCCGCGGTGAAGCCCCGAACACCGGGGAGCTGTTTTTT. It is translated as CASRGEAPNTGELFF.

The V gene is TRBV5-5, the J gene TRBJ2-7; 9 bases line up with TRBD1. This CDR3 has 16 amino acids. Germline V gene lookup returns CDR1 SGHKS and CDR2 YYEKEE (reference sequence). V was clipped by 0 bases and J by 1 base; unmatched bases: 5. The CDR3 DNA sequence: TGTGCCAGCAGCTTGGGTAGAGGGACAGGGTCCTACGAGCAGTACTTC. Protein: CASSLGRGTGSYEQYF.

Only one count was recorded for this clone. This chain joins TRBV27 and TRBJ2-7; D not certain. This CDR3 has 13 amino acids. Germline V gene lookup returns CDR1 MNHEY and CDR2 SMNVEV (reference sequence). Trimming left V 3 bases short and J 4 bases short, with 10 bases between. The CDR3 spells CASSFSEGYEQYF. As DNA, the CDR3 is TGTGCCAGCAGTTTCAGCGAAGGGTACGAGCAGTACTTC.

This chain's CDR3 is CASSFTSGVTYEQYF. CDR3 DNA sequence: TGTGCCAGCAGTTTTACTTCAGGCGTGACCTACGAGCAGTACTTC. This rearrangement joins TRBV27 to TRBJ2-7, with D unresolved. Germline values: CDR1 MNHEY, CDR2 SMNVEV (reference sequence). This CDR3 is built from 15 residues. Trimming removed 3 bases at V and 2 bases at J, with 14 bases between.

The V call is TRBV27, the J call TRBJ1-1, with D perhaps matching TRBD1 (6 bases). Germline values: CDR1 MNHEY, CDR2 SMNVEV (reference sequence). V was clipped by 6 bases and J by 6 bases, with 23 bases between them. This CDR3 has 16 residues. CDR3 amino acids: CASRMQDRPTPSEAFF. Written as DNA, the CDR3 is TGTGCCAGCAGAATGCAGGACAGACCCACCCCGTCTGAAGCTTTCTTT.

The genes are TRBV28 and TRBJ2-3; 8 bases are shared with TRBD2. The CDR3 loop spans 16 amino acids. V shed 7 bases, J shed 0 bases, and the junction held 9 bases outside the gene matches. Germline V gives CDR1 MDHEN, CDR2 SYDVKM. The CDR3 region has the DNA TGTGCCAGCATTTCTCGACTAGCGACTAGCACAGATACGCAGTATTTT. It specifies CASISRLATSTDTQYF.

The chain uses TRBV7-6 and TRBJ2-1; TRBD1 is a possible D gene (6 bases). The CDR3 consists of 14 residues. The V end lost 4 bases, the J end lost 2 bases, and 9 bases lay between the germline ends. Germline CDR1 SGHVS, CDR2 FNYEAQ. CDR3 sequence: CASSSAGAYNEQFF. The CDR3 DNA sequence: TGTGCCAGCAGCTCCGCAGGGGCCTACAATGAGCAGTTCTTC.

The chain links TRBV5-4 to TRBJ2-3; 10 nucleotides align to TRBD2. The germline V gene encodes CDR1 SGHNT and CDR2 YYREEE (reference sequence). The J segment lost 4 bases and the V segment lost 1 base, leaving 3 bases of the junction unmatched. The CDR3 sequence is 15 residues long. Here the CDR3 DNA reads TGTGCCAGCAGCTTGCCTAGCGGGAGCGCAGATACGCAGTATTTT. As protein: CASSLPSGSADTQYF.

The rearrangement links TRBV5-8 to TRBJ1-5; TRBD1 agrees at 7 bases. J was trimmed by 0 bases and V by 3 bases; bases with no gene match: 9. This CDR3 spans 17 amino acids. CDR1 SGHTS and CDR2 YDEGEE come from the germline V gene. The CDR3 loop is CASSSRPTGFSNQPQHF. CDR3 nucleotide sequence: TGTGCCAGCAGCTCCCGGCCGACAGGGTTTAGCAATCAGCCCCAGCATTTT. Filled out from reference TRBV5-8 and TRBJ1-5, the complete variable domain reads EAGVTQSPTHLIKTRGQQATLRCSPISGHTSVYWYQQALGLGLQFLLWYDEGEERNRGNFPPRFSGRQFPNYSSELNVNALELEDSALYLCASSSRPTGFSNQPQHFGDGTRLSIL.

CDR3 coding DNA: TGCGCCAGCAGCCCGTACCGGGACTCACACACCTACGAGCAGTACTTC. This gives the protein CASSPYRDSHTYEQYF. The rearrangement uses TRBV5-1 and TRBJ2-7; the D gene is possibly TRBD2 (6 bases). V was cut by 4 bases and J by 2 bases, with 19 bases left in between. This CDR3 is built from 16 residues. In germline, CDR1 is SGHRS, CDR2 YFSETQ.

The genes are TRBV27 and TRBJ2-7; 8 nucleotides line up with TRBD2. CDR1 and CDR2 from the germline V gene are MNHEY and SMNVEV (reference sequence). V gave up 0 bases and J gave up 4 bases; unmatched junction bases: 11. The CDR3 loop spans 17 amino acids. The CDR3 nucleotides read TGTGCCAGCAGTTTATCAACCCCCGGGAGGGGTTTGTACGAGCAGTACTTC. Translation: CASSLSTPGRGLYEQYF.

CDR3 region: CASSPNSNQPQHF. The DNA for the CDR3 is TGTGCCAGCAGCCCAAATAGCAATCAGCCCCAGCATTTT. The V gene is TRBV7-8, the J gene TRBJ1-5; no definite D call. V dropped 5 bases and J dropped 0 bases, with 5 bases sitting between them. This CDR3 comprises 13 residues. CDR1 and CDR2 (germline): SGHVS, FQNEAQ. Drawing the rest from reference TRBV7-8 and TRBJ1-5, the complete variable domain is GAGVSQSPRYKVAKRGQDVALRCDPISGHVSLFWYQQALGQGPEFLTYFQNEAQLDKSGLPSDRFFAERPEGSVSTLKIQRTQQEDSAVYLCASSPNSNQPQHFGDGTRLSIL.

This clone appeared a few times. The CDR3 DNA follows: TGTGCCAGCAGCGTAGAGGATAGCAGTGATGAGCAGTTCTTC. Protein sequence: CASSVEDSSDEQFF. The J gene is TRBJ2-1, the V gene TRBV9; no firm D call. The CDR3 sequence is 14 residues long. Germline-derived CDR1 and CDR2 are SGDLS and YYNGEE. With 0 bases removed from V and 8 bases from J, the gap between germline ends came to 12 bases.

The chain has TRBV9 and TRBJ2-3; weak D call: TRBD2 (5 bases). The CDR3 loop spans 16 amino acids. Germline V gene data show CDR1 as SGDLS and CDR2 as YYNGEE. V lost 0 bases to trimming and J lost 3 bases, with 14 bases between them. The CDR3: CASSVDGESRTDTQYF. CDR3 bases: TGTGCCAGCAGCGTAGACGGGGAATCTCGGACAGATACGCAGTATTTT. Filled out from reference TRBV9 and TRBJ2-3, the complete variable domain reads DSGVTQTPKHLITATGQRVTLRCSPRSGDLSVYWYQQSLDQGLQFLIQYYNGEERAKGNILERFSAQQFPDLHSELNLSSLELGDSALYFCASSVDGESRTDTQYFGPGTRLTVL.